Following are 19 T cell receptor beta chains from one sample sequenced in a study of blood T cell repertoires in COVID-19. TCRdb's table, derived via immunoSEQ multiplex PCR, lists solely in-frame clones and lacks some. The sample records roughly 280,000 clones, less than 90% being singletons. The specimen sequenced was PBMCs or T cells enriched from blood (not recorded which). All receptors come from a woman in her forties or fifties who had recovered from COVID-19.

This clone was recorded a few times. J is TRBJ1-6 and V is TRBV14, with D perhaps matching TRBD1 (5 bases). V shed 7 bases and J shed 4 bases, with 8 bases lying between them. Germline-derived CDR1 and CDR2 are SGHDN and FVKESK. The CDR3 consists of 13 residues. In DNA, the CDR3 is TGTGCCAGCACCGGACAATATAATTCACCCCTCCACTTT. Translation: CASTGQYNSPLHF.

Regarding this clone: Since a much larger clone is just one base distant, this may be a read error. V usage is TRBV7-6 and J usage is TRBJ2-1, with 11 nucleotides matching TRBD2. This CDR3 is built from 15 residues. The germline V gene has CDR1 SGHVS and CDR2 FNYEAQ. With V trimmed by 3 bases and J by 4 bases, 2 bases remained unmatched. As DNA, the CDR3 is TGTGCCAGCAGCTTTACTAGCGGGAGTTACAATGAGCAGTTCTTC. Translation gives CASSFTSGSYNEQFF.

V usage is TRBV7-9 and J usage is TRBJ2-1; 13 bases are a match to TRBD2. CDR3 length equals 16 residues. CDR1 and CDR2 from the germline V gene are SEHNR and FQNEAQ (reference sequence). V dropped 5 bases and J dropped 5; count of bases not matched to a gene: 6. DNA for the CDR3: TGTGCCAGCAGCGGAAGGACTAGCGGGAGTAACAATGAGCAGTTCTTC. It codes for CASSGRTSGSNNEQFF.

In its sample, this clone was seen a few times. V gene TRBV28 combines with J gene TRBJ2-1; TRBD1 might be the D (6 bases). Trimming left V 8 bases short and J 5 bases short, with 16 bases between. Germline V gene sequence: CDR1 MDHEN, CDR2 SYDVKM. This CDR3 contains 14 residues. The CDR3 here is CASLRDMGHNEQFF. The CDR3 nucleotides read TGTGCCAGCCTCCGGGACATGGGACACAATGAGCAGTTCTTC.

V usage is TRBV10-2 and J usage is TRBJ1-5; 9 nucleotides agree with TRBD1. The CDR3 sequence is 14 residues long. Trimming took 0 bases from V and 7 from J; bases not matched to a gene: 1. Per germline, CDR1 WSHSY and CDR2 SAAADI. CDR3 sequence reads: CASSESGTGQPQHF. The CDR3 nucleotides are TGCGCCAGCAGTGAGTCAGGGACAGGGCAGCCCCAGCATTTT.

CDR3 nucleotides: TGTGCCAGCAGTTCACCGGGACAGAGCTACGAGCAGTACTTC. It codes for CASSSPGQSYEQYF. The V and J genes are TRBV6-5 and TRBJ2-7; TRBD1 aligns across 7 bases. CDR1 MNHEY and CDR2 SVGAGI come from the germline V gene. The V and J ends lost 4 bases and 3 bases, in that order; junction bases with no gene match: 6. This CDR3 is 14 amino acids long.

The rearrangement joins TRBV10-3 to TRBJ1-1; 9 nucleotides align to TRBD1. Trimming removed 9 bases from V and 3 bases from J; junction bases left unmatched: 2. CDR3 length: 12 residues. Germline CDR1 ENHRY, CDR2 SYGVKD. The CDR3 sequence: CAIQGADTEAFF. The CDR3, as DNA: TGTGCCATACAGGGGGCCGACACTGAAGCTTTCTTT.

The rearrangement joins TRBV7-9 to TRBJ1-2; D remains unclear. Germline CDR1 is SEHNR and CDR2 is FQNEAQ (reference sequence). This CDR3 comprises 15 residues. V shed 1 base and J shed 2 bases, with 11 bases lying between them. The CDR3 region is CASSLVDRGNYGYTF. The CDR3 region has the DNA TGTGCCAGCAGCTTAGTAGATCGGGGAAACTATGGCTACACCTTC.

This clone was detected only once. The chain carries TRBV12-3 or TRBV12-4 and TRBJ2-1; D gene uncertain. V lost 4 bases and J lost 4, with 5 bases in between. The CDR3 runs to 12 residues. CDR3: CASSSMYNEQFF. CDR3 nucleotides: TGTGCCAGCAGTTCTATGTACAATGAGCAGTTCTTC.

Only one count was recorded for this clone. This sequence joins TRBV19 and TRBJ2-7; 7 nucleotides align to TRBD1. The CDR3 loop spans 13 amino acids. Per the germline V gene, CDR1 is LNHDA and CDR2 is SQIVND (reference sequence). Losses at the gene ends were 7 bases for V and 5 bases for J; bases not matched to a gene: 8. This CDR3 reads CASKTTGFDEQYF. CDR3 nucleotide sequence: TGTGCCAGTAAAACGACAGGGTTCGACGAGCAGTACTTC.

This sequence joins TRBV21-1 and TRBJ2-1; the table's D call of TRBD2 was not tested on the DNA. TRBV21-1 represents a pseudogene. The CDR3 totals 21 residues. This chain's CDR3 is CASSKGCRGPGTSGSYNEQFF. The CDR3 DNA reads TGTGCCAGCAGCAAAGGATGCAGGGGACCTGGGACTAGCGGATCCTACAATGAGCAGTTCTTC.

The chain combines TRBV7-2 with TRBJ2-7; D is perhaps TRBD2 (6 bases). Germline loops: CDR1 SGHTA, CDR2 FQGNSA. Trimming took 3 bases from V and 3 from J, leaving 12 bases between them. The CDR3 covers 14 residues. In DNA, the CDR3 is TGTGCCAGCAGCTTTAGCGGAGTTAGCTACGAGCAGTACTTC. Its translation: CASSFSGVSYEQYF.

This clone has more than one count but fewer than ten. The rearrangement joins TRBV15 to TRBJ1-6; perhaps TRBD1 as D (5 bases). The CDR3 totals 15 residues. The V end was cut by 0 bases, the J end by 10 bases, with 13 bases between. The germline V gene encodes CDR1 LNHNV and CDR2 YYDKDF (reference sequence). CDR3 in DNA: TGTGCCACCAGCAGAGATCTAACAGGCGGATCACCCCTCCACTTT. The encoded protein is CATSRDLTGGSPLHF.

CDR3 sequence (DNA): TGTGCCAGCAGCCAAAAGACTAGCGGCACAGATACGCAGTATTTT. Translating it yields CASSQKTSGTDTQYF. The gene calls are TRBV3-1 (or the pseudogene TRBV3-2) and TRBJ2-3; TRBD2 agrees at 8 bases. CDR3 length: 15 amino acids. CDR1 and CDR2 from the germline V gene are LGHDT and YNNKEL (reference sequence). Trimming cost V 2 bases and J 1 base; bases outside gene matches: 2.

This rearrangement joins TRBV19 to TRBJ2-3; 8 positions match TRBD2. The trim removed 3 bases at V and 5 bases at J, leaving 1 base unmatched. The CDR3 runs 13 residues. Germline V lookup: CDR1 LNHDA, CDR2 SQIVND (reference sequence). CDR3 sequence reads: CASSITSGDTQYF. The CDR3 DNA reads TGTGCCAGTAGTATTACTAGCGGAGATACGCAGTATTTT.

This chain joins TRBV11-2 and TRBJ1-4; D is unclear. The germline CDR1 and CDR2 sequences are SGHAT and FQNNGV. Trimming took off 1 base at V and 8 bases at J, with 14 bases between the two ends. The CDR3 is 15 residues long. As DNA, the CDR3 is TGTGCCAGCAGCTTAGTGGCAGGAATTAAAGAAAAACTGTTTTTT. This sequence encodes CASSLVAGIKEKLFF. The whole variable domain, remainder taken from reference TRBV11-2 and TRBJ1-4, is EAGVAQSPRYKIIEKRQSVAFWCNPISGHATLYWYQQILGQGPKLLIQFQNNGVVDDSQLPKDRFSAERLKGVDSTLKIQPAKLEDSAVYLCASSLVAGIKEKLFFGSGTQLSVL.

The V gene is TRBV29-1, the J gene TRBJ2-7; weak D call: TRBD1 (6 bases). Deletions cut 7 bases from V and 0 bases from J, with 10 bases between. The CDR3 covers 12 residues. The germline V gene has CDR1 SQVTM and CDR2 ANQGSEA. The CDR3 sequence is CSGRGGSYEQYF. For the CDR3, the DNA is TGCAGCGGCCGAGGGGGCTCCTACGAGCAGTACTTC.

V gene TRBV4-2 combines with J gene TRBJ2-3, with 11 bases fitting TRBD2. V dropped 3 bases and J dropped 3; count of bases not matched to a gene: 5. Germline assignment: CDR1 LGHNA and CDR2 YNFKEQ. This CDR3 region has 16 residues. Here the CDR3 reads CASSQIAGGGTDTQYF. The CDR3 DNA reads as TGTGCCAGCAGCCAGATAGCGGGAGGGGGGACAGATACGCAGTATTTT.

This clone was seen only once. The chain links TRBV7-6 to TRBJ1-2; TRBD1 is a possible D gene (6 bases). CDR1 is SGHVS, CDR2 FNYEAQ, per germline. The CDR3 runs to 14 residues. Trimming stripped 5 bases from V and 8 bases from J, with 18 bases between. As DNA, the CDR3 is TGTGCCAGCAGCCTTGGGGGGGGCCTTAAGGGCTACACCTTC. Amino acid sequence: CASSLGGGLKGYTF. Based on the CDR3 plus reference TRBV7-6 and TRBJ1-2, the full variable domain is GAGVSQSPRYKVTKRGQDVALRCDPISGHVSLYWYRQALGQGPEFLTYFNYEAQQDKSGLPNDRFSAERPEGSISTLTIQRTEQRDSAMYRCASSLGGGLKGYTFGSGTRLTVV.